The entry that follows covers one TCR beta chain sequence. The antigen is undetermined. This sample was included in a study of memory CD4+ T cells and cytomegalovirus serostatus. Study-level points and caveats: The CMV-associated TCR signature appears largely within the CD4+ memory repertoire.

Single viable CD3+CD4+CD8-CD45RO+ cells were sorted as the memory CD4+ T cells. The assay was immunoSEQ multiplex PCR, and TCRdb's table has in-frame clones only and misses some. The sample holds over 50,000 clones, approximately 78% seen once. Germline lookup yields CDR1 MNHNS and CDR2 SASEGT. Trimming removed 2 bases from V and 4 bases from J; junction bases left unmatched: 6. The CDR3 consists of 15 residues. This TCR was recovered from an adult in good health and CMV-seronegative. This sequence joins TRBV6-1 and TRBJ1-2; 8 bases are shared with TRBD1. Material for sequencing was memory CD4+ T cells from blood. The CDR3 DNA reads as TGTGCCAGCAGTGAAACAACAGGGGGACCCTATGGCTACACCTTC. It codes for CASSETTGGPYGYTF.